The present entry profiles one T cell receptor beta chain with its context. The specificity of this receptor is unknown. Base qualities are not provided; no much larger clone lies one nucleotide away. The library relied on the immunoSEQ multiplex PCR assay. A mixture of 60 forward primers for TCR Vbeta segments and 13 reverse primers for TCR Jbeta segments was used in the multiplex PCR. A multiplex PCR assay on genomic DNA amplified the CDR3 region of rearranged TCR beta genes. The amplified TCR beta libraries were sequenced on the Illumina HiSeq System as 87-base-pair reads. From the authors' description of their analysis: In a later analysis, tens of millions of unique TCR beta chains were counted across the approximately 620 repertoires, and around 10 million of these chains were shared by at least two donors. Raw reads were error-corrected and collapsed into unique sequences by a nearest-neighbor algorithm in which closely related sequences were merged to remove PCR and sequencing errors. V, D and J gene segments were assigned by aligning CDR3 sequences to IMGT reference sequences. For a sequence to be retained, a match of at least six nucleotides was required to both a V gene segment and a J gene segment. A rearrangement was called productive if the CDR3 had no stop codons and remained in frame with V and J, and every other rearrangement was called non-productive. Following IMGT convention, CDR3 was defined as the stretch from the second conserved V-encoded cysteine up to the conserved J-encoded phenylalanine. The earlier analysis of about 610 of the donors excluded any sequence lacking an unambiguous match to a single V gene segment. In an earlier analysis of a few hundred of the donors, V segments were called functional above 56.7% productive rearrangements and were called segregating when the between-donor standard deviation exceeded 5%. To diagnose cytomegalovirus status from the catalog of TCR beta chain sequences, a statistical classification framework was built. In a later analysis, V and J genes were assigned by comparing TCR nucleotide sequences against IMGT/GENE-DB human TR gene sequences. The TCRdist pipeline was used in a later analysis to assign CDR3 sequences and most-parsimonious VDJ recombination scenarios. In a later analysis, each TCR beta chain was defined by its CDR3 amino acid sequence together with its V-gene family, and reads lacking a unique V-gene family were excluded. As a way to deal with suspected cross-contamination and a sequencing artifact, a later analysis dropped more than 500 nucleotide sequences that were highly shared and had low generation probability. A later analysis calculated a clonal expansion index for each public chain from normalized within-repertoire ranks of inferred template counts. In a later analysis, generation probabilities were computed using a VDJ recombination model fitted to out-of-frame rearrangements, and the results were checked against IGoR. Hypergeometric tests were used in a later analysis to score TCR-TCR, TCR-HLA and TCR-CMV co-occurrence, with a repertoire-size bias correction applied to the TCR pairs. A later analysis estimated false discovery rates by permuting HLA or CMV assignments 20 times. In a later analysis, co-occurring TCRs were grouped using DBSCAN, and TCRdist sequence similarity was added for clustering within HLA-allele-positive subsets. Co-occurrence clustering excluded repertoires with fewer than 30,000 or more than 120,000 public chains, plus five with anomalous nucleotide sharing. The table comes from immuneACCESS by way of TCRdb, which keeps in-frame sequences with V and J called. Part of the clones is missing from these tables; in studies checked, under half for an unresolved V gene and the rest for unknown reasons. V, J and clone size are taken as reported in that table, and D and trimming were inferred from the DNA itself. This sample lists roughly 170,000 clones; around 80% were detected once. The ten largest clones take up roughly 4.5% of the sample.

The germline V gene sets CDR1 to SGHRS and CDR2 to YFSETQ. Reading from cysteine to phenylalanine, the CDR3 counts 16 amino acids. Just CDR3 DNA is preserved here, 48 bases in frame from base 1. V has 2 bases trimmed and J has 4 bases trimmed; junction bases matching no gene number 3. These data originate in a study of cytomegalovirus exposure and HLA in healthy donors (dated by TCRdb to about 2017). For the study in its entirety: An earlier analysis of approximately 640 of the donors reported about 250 Gb of sequence data and around 110 million unique TCR beta sequences from about 179 million T cells. Donor age, sex, ethnicity and CMV serostatus were collected together with the repertoire data. To predict cytomegalovirus infection status, the study brought together high-throughput TCR immunosequencing, statistical association of individual TCRs with disease status, and machine learning. A later analysis re-examined previously published TCR beta repertoires from 610 or so donors and added high-resolution HLA genotyping to investigate patterns of TCR occurrence. Among the roughly 410 genotyped donors, around 81% belonged to the genetic ancestry cluster associated with self-reported Caucasian donors. Roughly 300 gigabases of sequencing data and 91 million or so unique TCR sequences made up an early release that covered several hundred HLA-typed donors. The study profiled the T cell repertoires of about 640 subjects by immunosequencing and related them to cytomegalovirus serostatus. Several DR-DQ haplotypes were treated as single units for association and clustering because of strong linkage in the cohort. In the later analysis, no new phenotypic data were used to find candidate immune exposures; instead, reliance was placed on TCR beta sequences and their occurrence across donors. HLA typing included class I and class II loci at four-digit resolution. Every repertoire in the discovery cohort had been generated on one and the same sequencing platform. Typing coverage differed by locus: A, B, C, DRB1 and DQB1 were typed in about 629-640 donors, DQA1 in roughly 500, DPA1 in 606, and DPB1 in just under 490. On average, 235,054 unique TCR beta nucleotide sequences were sequenced per donor among 398 genotyped donors of the cohort, with roughly a sixth of those sequences being non-productive. A separate validation cohort of over a hundred different subjects was used in addition to the approximately 670-subject first cohort. The study aimed to test whether cataloging public T cell receptors could reveal signatures of past pathogen exposure. An earlier analysis of 587 of the donors applied high-throughput TCR beta sequencing to assess whether each TCR beta V gene segment acted as functional or pseudogenic. A later genetic analysis used genome-wide SNP genotypes for about three fifths of the 666 donors, treating that subset as a discovery cohort. What the authors observed across the whole study: A cluster of highly shared sequence variants was judged likely to be a technical artifact of the sequencing pipeline. A further reported finding was that TCR beta sequences accurately predicted the HLA-A and HLA-B alleles for most subjects in the first cohort. Presence/absence analyses assumed roughly uniform sequencing depth across donors, an assumption that may not hold. Compared with equally common non-associated chains, HLA-associated TCR beta chains in a later analysis were more clonally expanded and had lower generation probabilities. For the cohort, immune exposure information was limited to CMV serostatus. In vitro tests confirmed that three of the cytomegalovirus-associated TCR beta chains recognize cytomegalovirus antigens. Because the 87-base-pair reads could not distinguish some IMGT-functional V segments, including TRBV6-2 and TRBV6-3, those segments were excluded. Cytomegalovirus status was reported to be diagnosed by the classifier with high specificity and sensitivity in both the original and validation cohorts. Strong co-occurrence of HLA alleles, especially DR and DQ, made assigning TCR associations to individual alleles difficult. In a later analysis, several top co-occurrence clusters were reported to appear linked to parvovirus B19, influenza, CMV and Epstein-Barr virus. In a later analysis, the rate of TCR association differed among HLA loci, with DRB1 alleles having the most associated TCRs and HLA-C alleles having the fewest. In the study, some 160 TCR beta chains were listed as associated with cytomegalovirus. Because HLA typing was missing for some donors at each locus, association tests included only the typed subset. In a later analysis, most CMV-associated TCR beta chains were found to appear HLA-restricted, with HLA associations seemingly driven largely by CMV exposure. In a later genetic analysis, a missense DCLRE1C variant was associated with V-gene and J-gene trimming of TCR beta chains, and the association was replicated in an independent cohort. It was suggested by the authors that the approach could potentially be generalized to other disease states and immunological phenotypes. Because counts were too low, some 17 rarely observed V segments, including chromosome 9 orphons, were left out of the earlier analysis of 587 of the donors. In an earlier analysis of approximately 600 of the donors, most TCR beta V segments were observed in productive rearrangements about 87% or about 30% of the time, broadly matching IMGT annotations. This cohort had only TCR beta chains sequenced, and the lack of alpha or paired-chain data limited which features could be detected. In a later analysis, 16,951 TCR beta sequences were associated with specific HLA alleles at a false discovery rate of 0.05. According to a later genetic analysis, donors in an Asian-associated ancestry cluster had fewer N-insertions in productive TCRs than the approximately 670-donor mean. Most TCR sequences were observed very rarely across donors, whereas some public TCRs were present in many individuals. Linkage disequilibrium might explain the correlated functional status among segregating V segments, but an unknown experimental factor could not be excluded.

The cohort was made up of roughly 670 healthy bone marrow donors. All cohort members were sampled while nominally healthy, although unrecorded immune exposures were likely present. The donor was CMV seropositive and was included in the group of 250 to 300 seropositive cohort members. Each donor provided a peripheral blood sample, and peripheral blood mononuclear cells were used for TCR beta sequencing. The Qiagen DNeasy Blood Extraction Kit was used to extract genomic DNA from the blood cell samples. Recombination connected TRBV5-1 to TRBJ2-2; TRBD2 aligns with 12 central bases. Sequenced sample: PBMCs. The sequence was obtained from a woman aged 45 to 65 in good health and CMV-seropositive. The DNA reads as follows: TGCGCCAGCAGCTTTACTAGCGGGGGGTCCACCGGGGAGCTGTTTTTT. Its protein product is CASSFTSGGSTGELFF.